A single sample is the source of the 27 T cell receptor beta chains below, sequenced in a study of cytomegalovirus exposure and HLA in healthy donors. In the PCR, 60 Vbeta and 13 Jbeta primers were used. TCRdb keeps only in-frame clones here, not all; method: immunoSEQ multiplex PCR. The repertoire holds 140,000 to 150,000 clones, with roughly 72% as singletons. Sequencing used PBMCs. Receptors originate from a man aged 40-55 years in good health and CMV-seronegative.

This clone was observed a few times. This chain links TRBV5-1 with TRBJ1-6, with TRBD1 as a possible D gene (6 bases). From germline, CDR1 is SGHRS and CDR2 YFSETQ. This CDR3 is 17 amino acids long. Trimming removed 2 bases from V and 4 bases from J, with 16 bases in between. DNA for the CDR3: TGCGCCAGCAGCTTTGGTCCCCCTGGACAGTATAATTCACCCCTCCACTTT. This sequence encodes CASSFGPPGQYNSPLHF.

The chain carries TRBV18 and TRBJ1-5, with D perhaps matching TRBD1 (5 bases). Per germline, CDR1 KGHSH and CDR2 LQKENI. Trimming left V 2 bases short and J 0 bases short, with 8 bases between. This CDR3 comprises 15 residues. The CDR3 region is CASSPSQGSNQPQHF. CDR3 DNA sequence: TGTGCCAGCTCACCAAGCCAGGGTAGCAATCAGCCCCAGCATTTT.

This clone was counted between two and nine times. The rearrangement links TRBV5-6 to TRBJ2-1; D is undetermined. V lost 4 bases and J lost 3, with 8 bases in between. The CDR3 consists of 13 residues. The germline gives CDR1 SGHDT, CDR2 YYEEEE. The CDR3 DNA reads as TGTGCCAGCAGCGTCGGAGTCTACAATGAGCAGTTCTTC. This codes for CASSVGVYNEQFF.

This clone showed up just a few times. This chain links TRBV9 with TRBJ2-2, with D maybe TRBD2 (6 bases). Trimming cost V 1 base and J 4 bases, with 14 bases left between them. This CDR3 is 16 amino acids long. The germline gives CDR1 SGDLS, CDR2 YYNGEE. The CDR3 DNA is TGTGCCAGCAGCGTATCCCCCCTGACTAGCACCGGGGAGCTGTTTTTT. It codes for CASSVSPLTSTGELFF.

The chain joins TRBV5-1 to TRBJ2-7; TRBD2 agrees at 8 bases. The CDR3 consists of 18 residues. From germline, CDR1 is SGHRS and CDR2 YFSETQ. V trimming: 0 bases; J trimming: 6 bases; junction bases outside the gene matches: 17. CDR3 region: CASSLGQTNSGVSGEQYF. The CDR3 region has the DNA TGCGCCAGCAGCTTGGGGCAGACCAATAGCGGGGTCTCTGGCGAGCAGTACTTC.

V usage is TRBV6-5 and J usage is TRBJ1-2; D possibly corresponds to TRBD1 (6 bases). V was clipped by 5 bases and J by 4 bases, with 14 bases between them. The germline V gene encodes CDR1 MNHEY and CDR2 SVGAGI. The CDR3 is made up of 14 amino acids. The CDR3, as DNA: TGTGCCAGCAGTGCCGGACAGACCTTCTATGGCTACACCTTC. Residues: CASSAGQTFYGYTF.

The chain is built from TRBV29-1 and TRBJ1-3, with a possible D match to TRBD1 (5 bases). The germline gives CDR1 SQVTM, CDR2 ANQGSEA. There are 13 residues in the CDR3. V lost 6 bases and J lost 4, with 13 bases in between. The CDR3 DNA is TGCAGCGTGGGGGGGACGGGAGGAAACACCATATATTTT. This encodes CSVGGTGGNTIYF.

The chain links TRBV19 to TRBJ1-5; D remains unclear. CDR3 length: 12 residues. Germline assignment: CDR1 LNHDA and CDR2 SQIVND (reference sequence). Trimming shortened V by 5 bases and J by 3 bases, and 5 bases separated the two germline ends. CDR3: CASSPHNQPQHF. CDR3 DNA sequence: TGTGCCAGTAGTCCCCACAATCAGCCCCAGCATTTT. Full variable domain (outside the CDR3, taken from reference TRBV19 and TRBJ1-5): DGGITQSPKYLFRKEGQNVTLSCEQNLNHDAMYWYRQDPGQGLRLIYYSQIVNDFQKGDIAEGYSVSREKKESFPLTVTSAQKNPTAFYLCASSPHNQPQHFGDGTRLSIL.

The V gene is TRBV6-5, the J gene TRBJ2-5; 7 nucleotides line up with TRBD1. The CDR3 spans 15 residues. Germline values: CDR1 MNHEY, CDR2 SVGAGI. Trimming cost V 4 bases and J 1 base; bases outside gene matches: 6. CDR3 nucleotide sequence: TGTGCCAGCAGTTGGACAGGATACCCCCAAGAGACCCAGTACTTC. This gives the protein CASSWTGYPQETQYF.

In nucleotides, the CDR3 is TGTGCCAGCAGCGATCGGACTAGCGGCACAGATACGCAGTATTTT. Translating gives CASSDRTSGTDTQYF. V and J are TRBV28 and TRBJ2-3, with TRBD2 matching over 9 bases. This CDR3 is 15 amino acids long. V dropped 6 bases and J dropped 1; count of bases not matched to a gene: 5. From germline, CDR1 is MDHEN and CDR2 SYDVKM.

The genes are TRBV7-8 and TRBJ1-5, with 8 bases identical to TRBD1. Per the germline V gene, CDR1 is SGHVS and CDR2 is FQNEAQ. V trimming: 5 bases; J trimming: 0 bases; junction bases outside the gene matches: 9. CDR3 length: 17 residues. CDR3 region: CASSPRQGTYSNQPQHF. The CDR3 coding sequence is TGTGCCAGCAGCCCTCGACAGGGGACCTATAGCAATCAGCCCCAGCATTTT. Together with reference TRBV7-8 and TRBJ1-5, the CDR3 gives the full variable domain: GAGVSQSPRYKVAKRGQDVALRCDPISGHVSLFWYQQALGQGPEFLTYFQNEAQLDKSGLPSDRFFAERPEGSVSTLKIQRTQQEDSAVYLCASSPRQGTYSNQPQHFGDGTRLSIL.

The chain has TRBV7-6 and TRBJ2-6; TRBD1 agrees at 10 bases. The CDR3 extends over 17 amino acids. With 8 bases clipped from V and 0 bases from J, the junction kept 7 bases outside the gene matches. Germline-derived CDR1 and CDR2 are SGHVS and FNYEAQ. The CDR3 DNA follows: TGTGCCAGCGGTCCGGGACAGGGGATCTCTGGGGCCAACGTCCTGACTTTC. Translated, it gives CASGPGQGISGANVLTF.

The V and J genes are TRBV6-1 and TRBJ1-2, with D perhaps matching TRBD1 (6 bases). The germline V gene encodes CDR1 MNHNS and CDR2 SASEGT. The CDR3 runs 14 residues. Trimming took off 1 base at V and 5 bases at J, with 11 bases between the two ends. The CDR3 bases are TGTGCCAGCAGTGAAGGGACAGCGACTTATGGCTACACCTTC. Its translation: CASSEGTATYGYTF.

The chain uses TRBV19 and TRBJ1-5; the match to TRBD1 covers 9 bases. With 5 bases clipped from V and 0 bases from J, the junction kept 8 bases outside the gene matches. Germline CDR1 and CDR2: LNHDA and SQIVND (reference sequence). This CDR3 has 17 amino acids. The CDR3: CASSRTGGTYSNQPQHF. The CDR3 DNA is TGTGCCAGTAGTCGAACAGGGGGCACTTATAGCAATCAGCCCCAGCATTTT. The variable domain in full, completed from reference TRBV19 and TRBJ1-5, reads DGGITQSPKYLFRKEGQNVTLSCEQNLNHDAMYWYRQDPGQGLRLIYYSQIVNDFQKGDIAEGYSVSREKKESFPLTVTSAQKNPTAFYLCASSRTGGTYSNQPQHFGDGTRLSIL.

V and J are TRBV28 and TRBJ2-6, with TRBD1 identical over 7 bases. With 6 bases clipped from V and 1 base from J, the junction kept 3 bases outside the gene matches. Germline values: CDR1 MDHEN, CDR2 SYDVKM. There are 15 residues in the CDR3. The CDR3 loop is CASRRQGSGANVLTF. DNA of the CDR3: TGTGCCAGCAGGCGACAGGGTTCTGGGGCCAACGTCCTGACTTTC.

This chain uses TRBV2 with TRBJ1-2; 8 bases are a match to TRBD1. The germline V gene has CDR1 SNHLY and CDR2 FYNNEI. The J segment lost 2 bases and the V segment lost 3 bases, leaving 2 bases of the junction unmatched. CDR3 size: 14 residues. The CDR3 DNA is TGTGCCAGCAGTGACAGGGGGCGCAACTATGGCTACACCTTC. This encodes CASSDRGRNYGYTF.

This clone was recorded a few times. The chain combines TRBV5-5 with TRBJ1-1; D not resolved. This CDR3 comprises 13 residues. Trimming stripped 1 base from V and 7 bases from J, with 11 bases between. CDR1 is SGHKS and CDR2 is YYEKEE in the germline V gene (reference sequence). In nucleotides, the CDR3 is TGTGCCAGCAGCTTGCCGACGCGGGATGAAGCTTTCTTT. It encodes CASSLPTRDEAFF.

A single count supports this clone. The rearrangement uses TRBV9 and TRBJ2-7, with 7 nucleotides matching TRBD2. The CDR3 covers 15 residues. Germline V gene data show CDR1 as SGDLS and CDR2 as YYNGEE. Germline trimming cut 5 bases from V and 3 bases from J; bases unmatched to any gene: 11. The DNA for the CDR3 is TGTGCCAGCAGGGCCAAAGGACTAGAATACTACGAGCAGTACTTC. Its translation: CASRAKGLEYYEQYF.

J is TRBJ2-7 and V is TRBV30; 9 nucleotides line up with TRBD2. CDR1 and CDR2 from the germline V gene are GTSNPN and SVGIG (reference sequence). CDR3 length equals 15 residues. The junction had 5 bases not matched to a gene; V was cut back by 0 bases and J by 2 bases. CDR3 amino acids: CAWSVTTSGAYEQYF. The CDR3 nucleotides are TGTGCCTGGAGTGTAACGACTAGCGGAGCCTACGAGCAGTACTTC.

V is TRBV5-4 and J is TRBJ2-3; 9 bases fit TRBD2. Per germline, CDR1 SGHNT and CDR2 YYREEE (reference sequence). The CDR3 has 14 amino acids. V lost 4 bases and J lost 2; bases outside the gene matches: 2. CDR3 region: CASSVAGVTDTQYF. CDR3 nucleotide sequence: TGTGCCAGCAGCGTAGCGGGAGTCACAGATACGCAGTATTTT.

The chain uses TRBV19 and TRBJ2-3, with TRBD2 matching 10 bases. Germline V gene lookup returns CDR1 LNHDA and CDR2 SQIVND (reference sequence). The CDR3 is 14 amino acids. V shed 6 bases and J 5 bases; nucleotides not matched to a gene: 5. This CDR3 is CASSYSGRKDTQYF. CDR3 bases: TGTGCCAGTAGCTATAGCGGGAGGAAAGATACGCAGTATTTT.

The J gene is TRBJ1-5, the V gene TRBV6-1; D not resolved. The CDR3 extends over 13 amino acids. V was shortened by 3 bases and J by 6 bases, with 9 bases between the two germline ends. Germline V lookup: CDR1 MNHNS, CDR2 SASEGT. The CDR3 protein is CASSESRPQPQHF. Here the CDR3 DNA reads TGTGCCAGCAGTGAGTCTAGGCCTCAGCCCCAGCATTTT.

The rearrangement uses TRBV11-2 and TRBJ1-2; TRBD1 matches at 7 bases. The CDR3 runs to 15 residues. Germline CDR1 SGHAT, CDR2 FQNNGV. With V trimmed by 0 bases and J by 2 bases, 3 bases remained unmatched. The DNA for the CDR3 is TGTGCCAGCAGCTTAGAGGCCAGGGGGAACTATGGCTACACCTTC. Translated, it gives CASSLEARGNYGYTF.

The V call is TRBV11-2, the J call TRBJ2-2, with 9 positions matching TRBD1. The CDR3 sequence is 16 residues long. J gave up 6 bases and V 5 bases, and 10 bases lay outside the gene matches. The germline gives CDR1 SGHAT, CDR2 FQNNGV. This CDR3 reads CASSPRTGEVPGELFF. The CDR3 DNA reads as TGTGCCAGCAGCCCAAGGACAGGGGAGGTTCCCGGGGAGCTGTTTTTT.

The chain is built from TRBV25-1 and TRBJ1-1, with D possibly matching TRBD1 (6 bases). The CDR3 length is 14 residues. Germline V gene data show CDR1 as MGHDK and CDR2 as SYGVNS. Trimming cost V 5 bases and J 0 bases, with 10 bases left between them. The CDR3 DNA is TGTGCCAGCAGTAAGACAGGACTGAACACTGAAGCTTTCTTT. This codes for CASSKTGLNTEAFF.

The chain joins TRBV19 to TRBJ2-3; 9 positions match TRBD2. The CDR3 runs 15 residues. J was trimmed by 1 base and V by 5 bases; bases with no gene match: 4. Looked up from germline, CDR1 is LNHDA and CDR2 is SQIVND (reference sequence). The CDR3 DNA reads as TGTGCCAGTAGTCCCCGGACTAGCGGCACAGATACGCAGTATTTT. It yields the protein CASSPRTSGTDTQYF.

The V and J genes are TRBV28 and TRBJ2-7; 15 positions match TRBD2. Per germline, CDR1 MDHEN and CDR2 SYDVKM. V lost 6 bases, J lost 3 bases, and 21 bases stayed unmatched. This CDR3 is 21 amino acids long. CDR3 nucleotide sequence: TGTGCCAGCAGCATACCTCCGTTGAGGACTAGCGGGAGGGAAGGGGACTACGAGCAGTACTTC. As protein: CASSIPPLRTSGREGDYEQYF.